This TCR beta chain originates from a study of CD8 T cells in ankylosing spondylitis. The CDR3 extends over 14 amino acids. The V end was cut by 1 base, the J end by 0 bases, with 3 bases between. Per the germline V gene, CDR1 is LNHDA and CDR2 is SQIVND (reference sequence). On this clonotype: Its antigen is unidentified.

Findings of the study overall: A TCR beta motif made of roughly eight highly homologous variants seemed typical of ankylosing spondylitis blood. The authors reported significant enrichment of disease-linked clones in matched ankylosing spondylitis synovial fluid. In peripheral blood, disease-linked CD8+ clones occurred at relatively low frequencies.

Making the TCR beta libraries involved quantitative 5'-RACE with molecular barcodes. One entry per CDR3 protein results from TCRdb running MiXCR on the 5' RACE reads. The sample lists approximately 100,000 distinct CDR3 sequences, 24% occurring once. V is TRBV19 and J is TRBJ2-2; D uncertain. The sample taken for sequencing was synovial fluid, either unsorted or a sorted T cell fraction (not recorded which). The sequence was collected from a male donor with ankylosing spondylitis. Here the CDR3 DNA reads TGTGCCAGTAGTATAGCGACGAACACCGGGGAGCTGTTTTTT. Residues: CASSIATNTGELFF.